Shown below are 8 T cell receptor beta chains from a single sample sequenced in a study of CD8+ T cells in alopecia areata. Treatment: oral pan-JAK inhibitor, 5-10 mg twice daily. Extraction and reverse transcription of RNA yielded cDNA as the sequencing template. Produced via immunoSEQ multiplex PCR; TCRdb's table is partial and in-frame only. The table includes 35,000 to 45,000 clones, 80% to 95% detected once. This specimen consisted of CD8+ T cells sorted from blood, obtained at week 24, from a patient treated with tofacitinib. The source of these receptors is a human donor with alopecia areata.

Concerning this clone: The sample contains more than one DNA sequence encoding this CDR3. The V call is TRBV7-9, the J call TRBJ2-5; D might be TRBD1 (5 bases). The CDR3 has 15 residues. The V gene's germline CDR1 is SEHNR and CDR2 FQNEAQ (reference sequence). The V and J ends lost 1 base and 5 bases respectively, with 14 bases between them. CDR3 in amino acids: CASSLVTDSGETQYF. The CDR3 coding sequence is TGTGCCAGCAGCTTAGTGACTGATTCAGGGGAGACCCAGTACTTC. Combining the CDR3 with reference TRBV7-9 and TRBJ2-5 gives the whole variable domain DTGVSQNPRHKITKRGQNVTFRCDPISEHNRLYWYRQTLGQGPEFLTYFQNEAQLEKSRLLSDRFSAERPKGSFSTLEIQRTEQGDSAMYLCASSLVTDSGETQYFGPGTRLLVL.

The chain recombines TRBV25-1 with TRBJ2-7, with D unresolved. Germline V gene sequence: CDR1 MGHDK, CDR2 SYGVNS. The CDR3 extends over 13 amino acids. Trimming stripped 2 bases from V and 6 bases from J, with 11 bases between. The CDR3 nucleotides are TGTGCCAGCAGTGAAGGGGTTATGAGCGAGCAGTACTTC. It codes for CASSEGVMSEQYF.

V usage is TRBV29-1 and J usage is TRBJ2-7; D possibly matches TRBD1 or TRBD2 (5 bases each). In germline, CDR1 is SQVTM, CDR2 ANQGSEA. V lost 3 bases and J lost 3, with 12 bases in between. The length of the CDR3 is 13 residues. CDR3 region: CSVEGDGNYEQYF. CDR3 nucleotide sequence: TGCAGCGTTGAGGGGGACGGAAACTACGAGCAGTACTTC.

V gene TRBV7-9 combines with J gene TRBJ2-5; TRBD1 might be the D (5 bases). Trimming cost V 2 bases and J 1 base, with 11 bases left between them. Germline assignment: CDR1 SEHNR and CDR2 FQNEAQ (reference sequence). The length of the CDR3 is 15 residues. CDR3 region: CASSLIHDSQETQYF. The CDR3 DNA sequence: TGTGCCAGCAGCTTAATCCACGACAGCCAAGAGACCCAGTACTTC.

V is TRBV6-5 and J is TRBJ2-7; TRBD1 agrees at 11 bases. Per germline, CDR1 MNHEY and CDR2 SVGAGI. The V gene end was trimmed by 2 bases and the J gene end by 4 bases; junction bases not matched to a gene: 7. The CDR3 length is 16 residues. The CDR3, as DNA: TGTGCCAGCAGTTACGGGACAGGGGGGTCCCTTTACGAGCAGTACTTC. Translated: CASSYGTGGSLYEQYF.

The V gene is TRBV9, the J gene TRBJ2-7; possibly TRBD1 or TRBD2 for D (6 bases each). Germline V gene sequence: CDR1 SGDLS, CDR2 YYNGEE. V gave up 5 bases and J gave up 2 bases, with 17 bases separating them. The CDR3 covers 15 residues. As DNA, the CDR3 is TGTGCCAGCAGTCCCGGGAGCGAGGGGGCCTACGAGCAGTACTTC. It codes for CASSPGSEGAYEQYF.

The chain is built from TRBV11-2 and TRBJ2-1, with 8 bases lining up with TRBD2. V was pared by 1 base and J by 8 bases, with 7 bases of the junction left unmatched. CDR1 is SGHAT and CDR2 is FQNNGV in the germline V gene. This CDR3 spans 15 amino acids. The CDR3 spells CASSLGGLDGHEQFF. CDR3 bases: TGTGCCAGCAGCTTAGGGGGACTAGACGGGCATGAGCAGTTCTTC.

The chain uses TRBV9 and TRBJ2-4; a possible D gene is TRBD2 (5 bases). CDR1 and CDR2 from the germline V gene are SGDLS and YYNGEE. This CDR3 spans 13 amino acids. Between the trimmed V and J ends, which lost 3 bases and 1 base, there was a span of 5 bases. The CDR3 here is CASSGGAKNIQYF. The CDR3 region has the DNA TGTGCCAGCAGCGGCGGGGCCAAAAACATTCAGTACTTC.